A selection of T cell receptor beta chains follows, all from one sample in a study of type 1 regulatory T cells. These receptors lack a known antigen. TCRdb reprocessed the reads via MiXCR and lists one record per CDR3 protein. Seen here are over 55,000 distinct CDR3 sequences, 49% observed once, and the top ten hold approximately 2%. Material for sequencing was cultured non-Tr1 T cells, either the whole culture or a sorted T cell fraction (not recorded which). All receptors derive from a human donor in good health. The CDR3 runs from the conserved cysteine through the conserved F or W. D genes are given only for firm matches. A clone size is listed for some rows: how often the clone was seen (once, few, many), or a class if it is expanded.

D	J	size	V	CDR3	DNA
TRBD1	TRBJ1-4	NA	TRBV20-1	CSARYRDRGPNEKLFF	TGCAGTGCTAGATACCGGGACAGGGGGCCAAATGAAAAACTGTTTTTT
TRBD1	TRBJ2-5	NA	TRBV19	CASSMSEGAQTQYF	TGTGCCAGTAGTATGAGCGAGGGGGCGCAGACCCAGTACTTC
NA	TRBJ2-7	few	TRBV5-1	CASSGTGLDYEQYF	TGCGCCAGCAGCGGAACAGGGCTCGACTACGAGCAGTACTTC
NA	TRBJ1-1	few	TRBV7-9	CASSQGQLNTEAFF	TGTGCCAGCAGCCAAGGACAGCTGAACACTGAAGCTTTCTTT
NA	TRBJ1-5	NA	TRBV19	CASSRQIYQPQHF	TGTGCCAGCTCGAGGCAGATTTATCAGCCCCAGCATTTT
NA	TRBJ2-3	once	TRBV2	CASSDKRRTDTQYF	TGTGCCAGCAGTGATAAGCGCCGCACAGATACGCAGTATTTT
NA	TRBJ1-1	NA	TRBV19	CATRIISGADGRTEAFF	TGTGCCACCCGGATCATTTCAGGGGCGGACGGCCGGACTGAAGCTTTCTTT
NA	TRBJ2-1	NA	TRBV3-1	CASSQRDRAGVYNEQFF	TGTGCCAGCAGCCAAAGGGATCGGGCAGGAGTCTACAATGAGCAGTTCTTC
NA	TRBJ1-5	NA	TRBV27	CASSLSSQGRTQPQHF	TGTGCCAGCAGTTTATCGAGCCAGGGGCGAACTCAGCCCCAGCATTTT
TRBD1	TRBJ2-1	NA	TRBV24-1	CATSVQTGSGEQFF	TGTGCCACCAGTGTTCAGACAGGGTCTGGTGAGCAGTTCTTC
TRBD2	TRBJ2-2	NA	TRBV6-2/TRBV6-3	CAGRLAGGRTGELFF	TGTGCCGGCAGACTAGCGGGGGGGCGCACCGGGGAGCTGTTTTTT
NA	TRBJ1-2	few	TRBV3-1	CASSQMGPAEGYTF	TGTGCCAGCAGCCAAATGGGCCCAGCCGAGGGCTACACCTTC
NA	TRBJ1-1	NA	TRBV5-1	CASSLDGGPCGAEAFF	TGCGCCAGCAGCTTGGACGGGGGCCCTTGCGGGGCTGAAGCTTTCTTT
NA	TRBJ2-2	NA	TRBV20-1	CSARQYNVWNTGELFF	TGCAGTGCTCGGCAGTATAACGTCTGGAACACCGGGGAGCTGTTTTTT
TRBD2	TRBJ2-4	NA	TRBV20-1	CSAREEGTSVNIQYF	TGCAGTGCTAGAGAGGAGGGGACTAGCGTAAACATTCAGTACTTC
TRBD1	TRBJ1-1	NA	TRBV2	CASLLETGRTEAFF	TGTGCCAGCCTCTTGGAGACAGGGCGAACTGAAGCTTTCTTT
NA	TRBJ2-2	few	TRBV27	CASSSGGGPRTGELFF	TGTGCCAGCAGTTCAGGAGGGGGCCCGCGCACCGGGGAGCTGTTTTTT